Detailed here is one TCR beta chain. Its antigen is currently unknown. These data belong to a study of OX40 agonist ivuxolimab in advanced cancers. Across the study: Hepatocellular carcinoma, melanoma, renal cell or head and neck cancer affected the dose-escalation patients.

Findings and limits, study-wide: Averaged across samples, CD8+ T cells carried more expanded clones than CD4+ did.

CDR1 and CDR2 (germline): SGHTA, FQGNSA. V lost 5 bases, J lost 4 bases, and 15 bases lay in between. The CDR3 sequence is 14 residues long. The protocol was immunoSEQ multiplex PCR, while the TCRdb copy is restricted to in-frame clones and leaves out a portion. The data contain roughly 100,000 clones, approximately 89% of them seen just once; the ten biggest clones take up about 0.87%. The sequences come from CD4+ or CD8+ T cells sorted from blood, collected in a trial of the OX40 agonist ivuxolimab. This chain links TRBV7-2 with TRBJ2-7; D is unresolved. The sequence was collected from an adult with an advanced solid tumor such as melanoma, head and neck, liver or kidney cancer. CDR3 sequence (DNA): TGTGCCAGCAGCACGACACCGTCTTCATACGAGCAGTACTTC. This translates into CASSTTPSSYEQYF.